This TCR beta chain was identified in a study of cytomegalovirus exposure and HLA in healthy donors. The study's findings and limits: The classifier reportedly diagnosed cytomegalovirus status with high specificity and sensitivity. The study flagged some 170 TCR beta chains as cytomegalovirus-associated. Accurate prediction of HLA-A and HLA-B alleles (for most subjects) was reportedly achieved from TCR beta sequences.

Healthy donors of bone marrow made up the group. The PCR was carried out with 60 Vbeta primers and 13 Jbeta primers. The protocol was immunoSEQ multiplex PCR, while the TCRdb copy is restricted to in-frame clones and leaves out a portion. The data show a few hundred thousand clones, approximately 90% seen once. In germline, CDR1 is LNHNV, CDR2 YYDKDF (reference sequence). V lost 0 bases to trimming and J lost 5 bases; unmatched junction nucleotides: 8. The CDR3 has 16 amino acids. Regarding this clone: The antigen remains undetermined.

This TCR was sampled from a woman between 18 and 29 years old in good health and CMV-seronegative. Material: PBMCs. The chain links TRBV15 to TRBJ2-7; 9 positions agree with TRBD1. This CDR3 is CATSRDLGQGSHEQYF. CDR3 DNA: TGTGCCACCAGCAGAGATCTGGGACAGGGATCCCACGAGCAGTACTTC.